The rows below give T cell receptor beta chains drawn from one sample of a study of vaccination effects on CD4 cells after COVID-19. Produced via immunoSEQ multiplex PCR; TCRdb's table is partial and in-frame only. Here the sample spans about 71,000 clones, roughly 72% being singletons. Which antigens these TCRs recognize remains unknown. The sample consisted of CD4+ T cells from PBMCs cultured with HCoV-OC43 spike peptides, taken before COVID-19 vaccination. Receptors were obtained from a human donor who received a COVID-19 vaccine. Each CDR3 is given with its conserved first and last residue. A D gene is named only where the DNA matches it firmly. Clone size is shown for a subset of rows, as once, few, many or a class of expanded clone.

CDR3: CASSQDSSYNSPLHF; DNA: TGTGCCAGCAGCCAAGACAGCTCCTATAATTCACCCCTCCACTTT; J: TRBJ1-6; size: .; V: TRBV3-1/TRBV3-2; D: .
CDR3: CASSYSGTNYGYTF; DNA: TGTGCCAGCAGTTACTCGGGAACTAACTATGGCTACACCTTC; J: TRBJ1-2; size: .; V: TRBV6-2/TRBV6-3; D: .
CDR3: CASDSGSQETQYF; DNA: TGTGCCAGCGATAGCGGTTCTCAAGAGACCCAGTACTTC; J: TRBJ2-5; size: once; V: TRBV2; D: .
CDR3: CASSRTGAGELFF; DNA: TGTGCCAGCAGCCGGACAGGGGCCGGGGAGCTGTTTTTT; J: TRBJ2-2; size: few; V: TRBV6-5; D: TRBD1
CDR3: CASSLQGAKNIQYF; DNA: TGTGCCAGCAGCTTACAGGGTGCCAAAAACATTCAGTACTTC; J: TRBJ2-4; size: .; V: TRBV7-2; D: .
CDR3: CASSRDRGRRETQYF; DNA: TGTGCCAGCAGTCGCGACAGAGGGAGACGCGAGACCCAGTACTTC; J: TRBJ2-5; size: .; V: TRBV6-5; D: .
CDR3: CASSLAGHTDTQYF; DNA: TGCGCCAGCAGCTTGGCCGGGCACACAGATACGCAGTATTTT; J: TRBJ2-3; size: .; V: TRBV5-1; D: .
CDR3: CASSQDRVFNEKLFF; DNA: TGTGCCAGCAGCCAAGACAGGGTTTTTAATGAAAAACTGTTTTTT; J: TRBJ1-4; size: once; V: TRBV14; D: .
CDR3: CASGSRRGGTDTQYF; DNA: TGTGCCAGCGGCAGTCGGCGGGGGGGGACAGATACGCAGTATTTT; J: TRBJ2-3; size: .; V: TRBV5-8; D: TRBD2
CDR3: CASSKAVGQGFNEKLFF; DNA: TGTGCCAGCAGCAAAGCAGTGGGACAGGGGTTTAATGAAAAACTGTTTTTT; J: TRBJ1-4; size: .; V: TRBV21-1; D: .
CDR3: CASSAFQVMGETQYF; DNA: TGTGCCAGCTCGGCCTTCCAGGTCATGGGAGAGACCCAGTACTTC; J: TRBJ2-5; size: .; V: TRBV18; D: .
CDR3: CASSLAQYNEKLFF; DNA: TGTGCCAGCAGCTTAGCACAGTACAATGAAAAACTGTTTTTT; J: TRBJ1-4; size: once; V: TRBV7-2; D: .
CDR3: CASSWGSSSYNSPLHF; DNA: TGTGCCAGCAGTTGGGGGAGTAGCTCCTATAATTCACCCCTCCACTTT; J: TRBJ1-6; size: .; V: TRBV2; D: .
CDR3: CASKGQLNTEAFF; DNA: TGTGCCAGTAAGGGACAGCTGAACACTGAAGCTTTCTTT; J: TRBJ1-1; size: few; V: TRBV19; D: TRBD1
CDR3: CASSIGWGLAKNIQYF; DNA: TGTGCCAGTAGTATAGGTTGGGGACTAGCCAAAAACATTCAGTACTTC; J: TRBJ2-4; size: .; V: TRBV19; D: .
CDR3: CASSQPGERADTQYF; DNA: TGTGCCAGCAGCCAACCGGGCGAAAGGGCAGATACGCAGTATTTT; J: TRBJ2-3; size: .; V: TRBV3-1/TRBV3-2; D: .
CDR3: CAWRGGTKSGYTF; DNA: TGTGCCTGGAGGGGGGGGACCAAAAGTGGCTACACCTTC; J: TRBJ1-2; size: .; V: TRBV30; D: .
CDR3: CASSLGVGGMNTEAFF; DNA: TGCGCCAGCAGCTTGGGTGTCGGGGGAATGAACACTGAAGCTTTCTTT; J: TRBJ1-1; size: .; V: TRBV5-1; D: .
CDR3: CASSLGNIAGGETQYF; DNA: TGTGCCAGCAGCTTAGGAAATATAGCGGGAGGAGAGACCCAGTACTTC; J: TRBJ2-5; size: .; V: TRBV11-2; D: TRBD2
CDR3: CASSLNRVGRYNEQFF; DNA: TGTGCCAGCAGTCTAAACAGGGTGGGGAGATACAATGAGCAGTTCTTC; J: TRBJ2-1; size: .; V: TRBV27; D: .
CDR3: CASSPILDRGAEAFF; DNA: TGTGCCAGCTCACCAATCTTGGACAGGGGTGCTGAAGCTTTCTTT; J: TRBJ1-1; size: .; V: TRBV18; D: TRBD1
CDR3: CASSSGLYNYGYTF; DNA: TGTGCCAGCAGCTCGGGCCTTTATAACTATGGCTACACCTTC; J: TRBJ1-2; size: few; V: TRBV6-5; D: .
CDR3: CASSIDRGEQFF; DNA: TGTGCCAGTAGTATAGACAGGGGGGAGCAGTTCTTC; J: TRBJ2-1; size: .; V: TRBV19; D: TRBD1
CDR3: CASSNGQGGYGYTF; DNA: TGTGCCAGCAGTAATGGACAGGGTGGTTATGGCTACACCTTC; J: TRBJ1-2; size: medium-sized; V: TRBV6-5; D: TRBD1
CDR3: CASSILGTFSNQPQHF; DNA: TGTGCCAGTAGTATCTTAGGGACATTTAGCAATCAGCCCCAGCATTTT; J: TRBJ1-5; size: .; V: TRBV19; D: .
CDR3: CASSYVEGTEAFF; DNA: TGTGCCAGCAGTTACGTGGAGGGAACTGAAGCTTTCTTT; J: TRBJ1-1; size: .; V: TRBV6-6; D: .
CDR3: CSARLDYGYTF; DNA: TGCAGTGCTAGACTGGACTATGGCTACACCTTC; J: TRBJ1-2; size: .; V: TRBV20-1; D: .